The 7 T cell receptor beta chains listed next were all sequenced from one sample in a study of blood T cells in healthy people across ages. Primers used in a second PCR of roughly 7 to 11 cycles were a sample-barcoded 5' primer and a J-beta primer mix. TCRdb re-derived calls from the 5' RACE reads in MiXCR, one entry per CDR3 protein. The top ten hold around a sixth of the sample, which has some 900,000 distinct CDR3 sequences, 25% to 30% seen once. Sequenced material: blood. These receptors all stem from a woman aged 80 or over in good health.

V and J are TRBV7-9 and TRBJ2-1; D gene ambiguous. This CDR3 contains 14 residues. Germline V gene lookup returns CDR1 SEHNR and CDR2 FQNEAQ (reference sequence). Between the trimmed V and J ends, which lost 1 base and 4 bases, there was a span of 8 bases. As DNA, the CDR3 is TGTGCCAGCAGCTTAGAAAGCGAGTACAATGAGCAGTTCTTC. This translates into CASSLESEYNEQFF. The variable domain in full, completed from reference TRBV7-9 and TRBJ2-1, reads DTGVSQNPRHKITKRGQNVTFRCDPISEHNRLYWYRQTLGQGPEFLTYFQNEAQLEKSRLLSDRFSAERPKGSFSTLEIQRTEQGDSAMYLCASSLESEYNEQFFGPGTRLTVL.

The table lists this clonotype with a few counts. The chain couples TRBV6-2 or TRBV6-3 to TRBJ2-3; D remains unclear. Germline V gene sequence: CDR1 MNHEY, CDR2 SVGEGT. V lost 4 bases to trimming and J lost 2 bases, with 7 bases between them. This CDR3 is 13 amino acids long. This CDR3 is CASSWTDTDTQYF. The CDR3 coding sequence is TGTGCCAGCAGTTGGACGGACACAGATACGCAGTATTTT.

With regard to this clonotype: Being one base from a much bigger clone, this may be a read error. The chain links TRBV2 to TRBJ2-4, with D tentatively TRBD1 (6 bases). The J call is uncertain, as TRBJ2-7 better fits the DNA end. The CDR3 loop spans 12 amino acids. The germline V gene has CDR1 SNHLY and CDR2 FYNNEI. In nucleotides, the CDR3 is TGTGTCAGCAGCCGGACAGAATACGAGCAGTACTTC. This translates into CVSSRTEYEQYF.

The chain employs TRBV6-1 and TRBJ1-2; maybe TRBD1 (6 bases). The CDR3 is 15 amino acids. Germline V gene lookup returns CDR1 MNHNS and CDR2 SASEGT. V lost 6 bases to trimming and J lost 4 bases, with 18 bases between them. The CDR3: CASRTEGQSFYGYTF. The CDR3 bases are TGTGCCAGCAGAACGGAAGGACAGAGTTTCTATGGCTACACCTTC.

This clonotype has just a few counts. This chain joins TRBV4-2 and TRBJ2-3; 9 nucleotides agree with TRBD2. The V segment lost 1 base and the J segment 1 base; nucleotides outside the gene matches: 6. Germline-derived CDR1 and CDR2 are LGHNA and YNFKEQ. This CDR3 spans 17 amino acids. CDR3: CASSQGTRGGGTDTQYF. The CDR3 nucleotides are TGTGCCAGCAGCCAAGGGACGCGGGGGGGAGGCACAGATACGCAGTATTTT.

This clonotype appeared many times. CDR3 residues: CSATGQGNINQPQHF. Written as DNA, the CDR3 is TGCAGTGCCACCGGACAGGGAAATATCAATCAGCCCCAGCATTTT. V and J are TRBV20-1 and TRBJ1-5; 8 bases match TRBD1. CDR3 length equals 15 residues. V was clipped by 6 bases and J by 3 bases; unmatched bases: 10. Germline CDR1 DFQATT, CDR2 SNEGSKA (reference sequence).

The rearrangement uses TRBV16 and TRBJ2-7; 11 positions match TRBD2. V lost 8 bases and J lost 7; bases outside the gene matches: 13. The CDR3 extends over 15 amino acids. In germline, CDR1 is KGHSY, CDR2 FQNENV. The CDR3 here is CASANPGTSGGEQYF. In DNA, the CDR3 is TGTGCCAGCGCCAACCCCGGGACTAGCGGAGGAGAGCAGTACTTC.